The 29 T cell receptor beta chains listed next were all sequenced from one sample in a study of Graves' ophthalmopathy and Graves' hyperthyroidism. The study amplified TCR beta CDR3 regions using RNA transcripts. An opening RT-PCR round employed HTBI primers and preceded a second-round multiplex PCR. In TCRdb, the multiplex PCR reads were re-called with MiXCR into one record per CDR3 protein. The sample lists 600,000 to 700,000 distinct CDR3 sequences, about two fifths occurring once. Sequenced material: peripheral blood. All receptors derive from an adult man with Graves' ophthalmopathy.

The sample holds many counts of this clonotype. V gene TRBV7-6 combines with J gene TRBJ1-1; unclear D gene. Trimming took 5 bases from V and 3 from J, leaving 10 bases between them. The CDR3 has 13 residues. The germline gives CDR1 SGHVS, CDR2 FNYEAQ. CDR3 sequence: CASSDLRDTEAFF. CDR3 nucleotide sequence: TGTGCCAGCAGCGACCTGAGGGACACTGAAGCTTTCTTT.

Turning to this clonotype: A read error may produce the germline difference seen at one junction end. The chain couples TRBV29-1 to TRBJ1-5; D is unresolved. There are 13 residues in the CDR3. The germline gives CDR1 SQVTM, CDR2 ANQGSEA. DNA of the CDR3: TGTGCCTGGAGGTCCGGTAGCAATCAGCCCCAGCATTTT. This codes for CAWRSGSNQPQHF.

The V call is TRBV10-3, the J call TRBJ2-6; the D is unclear. CDR1 and CDR2 (germline): ENHRY, SYGVKD. V was cut by 3 bases and J by 4 bases, with 7 bases left in between. The CDR3 loop spans 14 amino acids. The CDR3 loop reads CAISDLTGANVLTF. Here the CDR3 DNA reads TGTGCCATCAGTGACCTAACAGGGGCCAACGTCCTGACTTTC.

This clonotype was seen only a few times. The chain recombines TRBV25-1 with TRBJ2-7; TRBD2 agrees at 10 bases. Trimming at V came to 5 bases and at J to 3 bases, leaving 10 bases not matched to a gene. Germline CDR1 is MGHDK and CDR2 is SYGVNS. This CDR3 is built from 16 residues. The CDR3 loop reads CASSNGGLATLYEQYF. In DNA, the CDR3 is TGTGCCAGCAGTAACGGGGGACTAGCGACCCTCTACGAGCAGTACTTC.

Ten or more counts support this clonotype. This chain links TRBV20-1 with TRBJ1-2, with TRBD1 identical over 9 bases. The V gene's germline CDR1 is DFQATT and CDR2 SNEGSKA (reference sequence). The CDR3 spans 14 residues. V was clipped by 0 bases and J by 2 bases; unmatched bases: 1. DNA for the CDR3: TGCAGTGCTAGAGATACAGGGGGCAACTATGGCTACACCTTC. Translating gives CSARDTGGNYGYTF.

The chain links TRBV6-5 to TRBJ1-1, with D perhaps matching TRBD1 (6 bases). The CDR3 loop spans 13 amino acids. Germline loops: CDR1 MNHEY, CDR2 SVGAGI. V dropped 4 bases and J dropped 5 bases, with 11 bases sitting between them. Here the CDR3 reads CASSLGARTEAFF. In DNA form, the CDR3 reads TGTGCCAGCAGTTTGGGGGCGCGAACTGAAGCTTTCTTT.

In regard to this clonotype: Sequence at one end of the junction differs from germline and may be a read error. This chain uses TRBV7-9 with TRBJ1-1; TRBD1 might be the D (6 bases). The CDR3 consists of 19 residues. Germline V gene lookup returns CDR1 SEHNR and CDR2 FQNEAQ (reference sequence). The CDR3 here is CASSIPVPGTLPMNTEASF. In DNA, the CDR3 is TGTGCCAGTAGTATCCCCGTTCCAGGGACACTTCCCATGAACACTGAAGCTTCCTTT.

The rearrangement links TRBV27 to TRBJ2-2; perhaps TRBD1 as D (5 bases). V lost 5 bases to trimming and J lost 2 bases, with 9 bases between them. The CDR3 contains 14 residues. The germline CDR1 and CDR2 sequences are MNHEY and SMNVEV (reference sequence). CDR3 bases: TGTGCCAGCAGTGCCGGACACAACACCGGGGAGCTGTTTTTT. This sequence encodes CASSAGHNTGELFF.

This clonotype appeared once. V and J are TRBV7-3 and TRBJ2-3; 12 bases match TRBD2. J gave up 8 bases and V 2 bases, and 11 bases lay outside the gene matches. This CDR3 region has 17 residues. Per germline, CDR1 SGHTA and CDR2 FQGTGA. CDR3 sequence: CASSLVGGLAGLGTQYF. The CDR3 DNA reads as TGTGCCAGCAGCTTAGTGGGTGGACTAGCGGGATTGGGTACGCAGTATTTT. The full variable domain, rest sourced from reference TRBV7-3 and TRBJ2-3, is GAGVSQTPSNKVTEKGKYVELRCDPISGHTALYWYRQSLGQGPEFLIYFQGTGAADDSGLPNDRFFAVRPEGSVSTLKIQRTERGDSAVYLCASSLVGGLAGLGTQYFGPGTRLTVL.

This clonotype has a count of ten or more. The chain links TRBV7-8 to TRBJ1-3; D might be TRBD1 (5 bases). This CDR3 comprises 15 residues. V dropped 4 bases and J dropped 4 bases, with 14 bases sitting between them. Germline loops: CDR1 SGHVS, CDR2 FQNEAQ. The CDR3 bases are TGTGCCAGCAGCTCACTCAGGGTCTCCGGAAACACCATATATTTT. This sequence encodes CASSSLRVSGNTIYF.

This sequence joins TRBV25-1 and TRBJ1-5; 7 bases map to TRBD1. V was clipped by 4 bases and J by 6 bases; unmatched bases: 9. Germline V lookup: CDR1 MGHDK, CDR2 SYGVNS. This CDR3 contains 15 residues. The CDR3: CASSVAGQTLQPQHF. The CDR3, as DNA: TGTGCCAGCAGTGTCGCGGGACAGACGCTTCAGCCCCAGCATTTT. The entire variable domain, with the rest obtained from reference TRBV25-1 and TRBJ1-5, is as follows: EADIYQTPRYLVIGTGKKITLECSQTMGHDKMYWYQQDPGMELHLIHYSYGVNSTEKGDLSSESTVSRIRTEHFPLTLESARPSHTSQYLCASSVAGQTLQPQHFGDGTRLSIL.

This clonotype was observed at least ten times. This rearrangement joins TRBV10-3 to TRBJ1-2, with 7 nucleotides matching TRBD1. J was trimmed by 4 bases and V by 11 bases; bases with no gene match: 10. Germline lookup yields CDR1 ENHRY and CDR2 SYGVKD. The CDR3 runs 13 residues. The DNA of the CDR3 is TGTGCCGCCCTCCAACAGGGGATCTATGGCTACACCTTC. This translates into CAALQQGIYGYTF.

Comments on this clonotype: A clone one base away is much larger, so this may be a read error. The chain employs TRBV24-1 and TRBJ1-1; the match to TRBD1 covers 9 bases. Germline CDR1 is KGHDR and CDR2 is SFDVKD. The V and J ends lost 9 bases and 3 bases, in that order; junction bases with no gene match: 7. The CDR3 consists of 14 residues. CDR3 nucleotide sequence: TGTGCCACCCGTCCGGGACAGGGTTACACTGAAGCTTTCTTT. Translation: CATRPGQGYTEAFF.

V is TRBV24-1 and J is TRBJ2-2; 16 bases fit TRBD2. Per the germline V gene, CDR1 is KGHDR and CDR2 is SFDVKD. V lost 10 bases to trimming and J lost 5 bases; unmatched junction nucleotides: 6. The length of the CDR3 is 16 residues. The CDR3 spells CATGLAGGRSTGELFF. The CDR3 DNA is TGTGCCACGGGACTAGCGGGAGGGAGATCAACCGGGGAGCTGTTTTTT.

As concerns this clonotype: The junction differs from germline at one of its ends, possibly a read error. The chain joins TRBV20-1 to TRBJ1-3, with a weak D call TRBD1 (5 bases). The CDR3 is made up of 13 amino acids. Germline CDR1 reads DFQATT; CDR2 reads SNEGSKA (reference sequence). DNA of the CDR3: TGCAGTGCCGGAGCAGGGACTGGAGACACCATATATTTT. Its protein product is CSAGAGTGDTIYF.

This clonotype has ten or more counts. CDR3 sequence: CATRGYRTNEKLFF. CDR3 DNA sequence: TGTGCCACCAGGGGATACAGAACTAATGAAAAACTGTTTTTT. The V and J genes are TRBV15 and TRBJ1-4; D not certain. The CDR3 contains 14 residues. Germline-derived CDR1 and CDR2 are LNHNV and YYDKDF (reference sequence). Trimming left V 6 bases short and J 1 base short, with 9 bases between.

The chain employs TRBV2 and TRBJ1-2; 7 nucleotides align to TRBD1. The CDR3 spans 12 residues. Per the germline V gene, CDR1 is SNHLY and CDR2 is FYNNEI. Trimming at V came to 8 bases and at J to 12 bases, leaving 12 bases not matched to a gene. CDR3 amino acids: CASRDSRSDDTF. CDR3 sequence (DNA): TGTGCCAGCCGGGACAGCCGTTCAGACGACACCTTC.

The chain is built from TRBV25-1 and TRBJ1-5, with D maybe TRBD1 (5 bases). The V gene lost 5 bases and the J gene lost 4 bases, with 12 bases spanning the gap. The CDR3 covers 14 residues. The germline CDR1 and CDR2 sequences are MGHDK and SYGVNS. CDR3 in DNA: TGTGCCAGCAGTTACCCAGGGACTAATCAGCCCCAGCATTTT. Its translation: CASSYPGTNQPQHF.

This clonotype was counted ten times or more. The V and J genes are TRBV19 and TRBJ1-1; no definite D call. V was clipped by 1 base and J by 7 bases, with 7 bases between them. The CDR3 has 12 amino acids. Germline CDR1 LNHDA, CDR2 SQIVND (reference sequence). CDR3 sequence reads: CASSIGTVEAFF. The DNA for the CDR3 is TGTGCCAGTAGTATAGGGACGGTTGAAGCTTTCTTT.

The V call is TRBV20-1, the J call TRBJ1-5, with 12 bases fitting TRBD1. CDR1 DFQATT and CDR2 SNEGSKA come from the germline V gene (reference sequence). The CDR3 is made up of 17 amino acids. V shed 4 bases, J shed 0 bases, and the junction held 7 bases outside the gene matches. CDR3 protein: CSATGTGGTVSNQPQHF. CDR3 nucleotides: TGCAGTGCTACCGGGACAGGGGGCACGGTTAGCAATCAGCCCCAGCATTTT.

This clonotype was observed at least ten times. The V call is TRBV15, the J call TRBJ1-2; D gene unclear. Trimming stripped 3 bases from V and 0 bases from J, with 11 bases between. Looked up from germline, CDR1 is LNHNV and CDR2 is YYDKDF (reference sequence). CDR3 size: 15 residues. CDR3 sequence: CATSSYTDPNYGYTF. The CDR3 DNA is TGTGCCACCAGCAGTTATACAGACCCTAACTATGGCTACACCTTC.

A remark on this clonotype: Being one base from a much bigger clone, this may be a read error. The chain carries TRBV9 and TRBJ2-7; unclear D gene. The CDR3 has 15 amino acids. Trimming left V 4 bases short and J 0 bases short, with 14 bases between. Germline CDR1 is SGDLS and CDR2 is YYNGEE. The CDR3 coding sequence is TGTGCCAGCAGCTTACTCAGGACCCTCTCCTACGAGCAGTACTTC. The encoded protein is CASSLLRTLSYEQYF. Full variable domain (rest looked up from reference TRBV9 and TRBJ2-7): DSGVTQTPKHLITATGQRVTLRCSPRSGDLSVYWYQQSLDQGLQFLIQYYNGEERAKGNILERFSAQQFPDLHSELNLSSLELGDSALYFCASSLLRTLSYEQYFGPGTRLTVT.

This chain joins TRBV11-1 and TRBJ2-3; the D is unclear. There are 13 residues in the CDR3. Germline assignment: CDR1 SGHAT and CDR2 FQDESV (reference sequence). V lost 3 bases to trimming and J lost 6 bases, with 10 bases between them. The CDR3 DNA follows: TGTGCCAGCAGCTTGACAACGCGGGATACGCAGTATTTT. Translation: CASSLTTRDTQYF.

This clonotype was observed a single time. V gene TRBV29-1 combines with J gene TRBJ2-5; TRBD1 matches at 11 bases. Germline trimming cut 4 bases from V and 1 base from J; bases unmatched to any gene: 2. The germline V gene has CDR1 SQVTM and CDR2 ANQGSEA. The CDR3 spans 14 residues. The CDR3 is CSVAGTGGQETQYF. DNA for the CDR3: TGCAGCGTTGCTGGGACAGGGGGCCAAGAGACCCAGTACTTC.

A word on this clonotype: A clone one base away is much larger, so this may be a read error. The genes are TRBV2 and TRBJ2-2, with unresolved D. CDR1 is SNHLY and CDR2 is FYNNEI in the germline V gene. This CDR3 has 12 residues. Written as DNA, the CDR3 is TGTGCCAGCAGGTGGAACGCCGGGGAGCTGTTTTTT. Protein product: CASRWNAGELFF.

The rearrangement links TRBV27 to TRBJ1-4; 9 nucleotides align to TRBD1. Germline CDR1 is MNHEY and CDR2 is SMNVEV (reference sequence). J lost 8 bases, V lost 3 bases, and 4 bases had no gene match. The CDR3 totals 14 residues. The CDR3 spells CASSFQGTGEKLFF. CDR3 nucleotide sequence: TGTGCCAGCAGTTTTCAGGGGACAGGGGAAAAACTGTTTTTT.

The chain joins TRBV5-1 to TRBJ2-3; D is perhaps TRBD2 (7 bases). Trimming shortened V by 4 bases and J by 0 bases, and 9 bases separated the two germline ends. The length of the CDR3 is 14 residues. CDR1 SGHRS and CDR2 YFSETQ come from the germline V gene. DNA for the CDR3: TGCGCCAGCAGCGGGGGGGCAAGCACAGATACGCAGTATTTT. This encodes CASSGGASTDTQYF.

At least ten counts were recorded for this clonotype. The chain carries TRBV20-1 and TRBJ2-5; D possibly corresponds to TRBD1 (5 bases). The V and J ends lost 0 bases and 5 bases respectively, with 16 bases between them. Germline V gene sequence: CDR1 DFQATT, CDR2 SNEGSKA (reference sequence). The CDR3 is 15 amino acids. CDR3 amino acids: CSARDQARDGETQYF. The CDR3 nucleotides are TGCAGTGCTAGAGATCAGGCCAGGGATGGGGAGACCCAGTACTTC.

This clonotype appeared a few times. The V and J genes are TRBV6-5 and TRBJ2-2; D possibly corresponds to TRBD1 (7 bases). The germline gives CDR1 MNHEY, CDR2 SVGAGI. This CDR3 has 15 amino acids. The V end was cut by 8 bases, the J end by 1 base, with 14 bases between. The chain's CDR3 is CASQGGGVNTGELFF. In DNA form, the CDR3 reads TGTGCCAGCCAGGGGGGCGGGGTGAACACCGGGGAGCTGTTTTTT.